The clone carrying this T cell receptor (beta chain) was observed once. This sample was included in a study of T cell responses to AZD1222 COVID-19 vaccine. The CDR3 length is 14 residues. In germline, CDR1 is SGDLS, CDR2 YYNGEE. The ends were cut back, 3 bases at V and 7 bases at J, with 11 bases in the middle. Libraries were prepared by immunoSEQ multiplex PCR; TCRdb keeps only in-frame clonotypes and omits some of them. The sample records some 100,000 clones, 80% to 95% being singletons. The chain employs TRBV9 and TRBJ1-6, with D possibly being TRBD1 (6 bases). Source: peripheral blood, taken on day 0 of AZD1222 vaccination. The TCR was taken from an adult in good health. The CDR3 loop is CASSARGSNSPLHF. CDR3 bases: TGTGCCAGCAGCGCAAGGGGGTCGAATTCACCCCTCCACTTT.